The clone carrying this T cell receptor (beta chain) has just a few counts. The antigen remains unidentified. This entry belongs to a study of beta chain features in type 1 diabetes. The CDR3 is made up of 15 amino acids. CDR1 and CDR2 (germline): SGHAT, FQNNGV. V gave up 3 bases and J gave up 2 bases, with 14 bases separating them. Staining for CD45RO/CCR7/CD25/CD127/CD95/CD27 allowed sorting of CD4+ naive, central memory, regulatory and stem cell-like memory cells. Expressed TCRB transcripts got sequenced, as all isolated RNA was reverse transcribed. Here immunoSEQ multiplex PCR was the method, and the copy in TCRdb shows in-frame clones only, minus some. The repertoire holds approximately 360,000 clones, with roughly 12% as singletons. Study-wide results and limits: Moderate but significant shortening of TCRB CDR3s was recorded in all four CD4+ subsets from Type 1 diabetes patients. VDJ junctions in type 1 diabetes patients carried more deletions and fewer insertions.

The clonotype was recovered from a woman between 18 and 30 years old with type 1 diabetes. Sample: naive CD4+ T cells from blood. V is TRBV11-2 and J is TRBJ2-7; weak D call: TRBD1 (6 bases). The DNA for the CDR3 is TGTGCCAGCAGCTTCCAGACAGGTGGTCCCTACGAGCAGTACTTC. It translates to CASSFQTGGPYEQYF. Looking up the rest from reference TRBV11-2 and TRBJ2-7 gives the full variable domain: EAGVAQSPRYKIIEKRQSVAFWCNPISGHATLYWYQQILGQGPKLLIQFQNNGVVDDSQLPKDRFSAERLKGVDSTLKIQPAKLEDSAVYLCASSFQTGGPYEQYFGPGTRLTVT.